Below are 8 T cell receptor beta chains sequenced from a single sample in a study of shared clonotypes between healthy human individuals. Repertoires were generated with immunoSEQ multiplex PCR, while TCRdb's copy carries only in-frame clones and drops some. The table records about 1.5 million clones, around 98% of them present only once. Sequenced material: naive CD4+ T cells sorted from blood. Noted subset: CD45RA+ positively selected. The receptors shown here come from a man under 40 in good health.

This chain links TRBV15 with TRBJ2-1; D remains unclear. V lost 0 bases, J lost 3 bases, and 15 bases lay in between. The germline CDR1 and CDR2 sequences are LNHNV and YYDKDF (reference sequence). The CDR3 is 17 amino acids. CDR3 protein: CATSRDRIGRIYNEQFF. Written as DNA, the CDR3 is TGTGCCACCAGCAGAGATCGGATAGGACGGATCTACAATGAGCAGTTCTTC.

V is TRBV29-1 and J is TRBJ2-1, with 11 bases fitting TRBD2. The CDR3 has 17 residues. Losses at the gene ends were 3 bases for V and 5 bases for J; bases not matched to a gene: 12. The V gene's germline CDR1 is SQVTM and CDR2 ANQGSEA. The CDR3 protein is CSVDRLAGHPRHNEQFF. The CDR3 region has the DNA TGCAGCGTTGATAGACTAGCGGGGCACCCTCGGCACAATGAGCAGTTCTTC.

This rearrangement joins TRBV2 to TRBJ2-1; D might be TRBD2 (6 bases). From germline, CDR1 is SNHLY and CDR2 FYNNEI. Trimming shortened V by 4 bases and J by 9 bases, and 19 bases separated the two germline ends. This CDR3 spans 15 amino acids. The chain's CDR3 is CASSGSYSGSSEQFF. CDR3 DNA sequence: TGTGCCAGCAGTGGGTCCTATAGCGGTTCGAGTGAGCAGTTCTTC.

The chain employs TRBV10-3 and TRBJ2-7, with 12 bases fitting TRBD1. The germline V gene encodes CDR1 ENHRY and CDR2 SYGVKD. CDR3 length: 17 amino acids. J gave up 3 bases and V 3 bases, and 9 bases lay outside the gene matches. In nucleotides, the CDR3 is TGTGCCATCAGTGATACGCCCGGGACAGGGGGCCTCTACGAGCAGTACTTC. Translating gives CAISDTPGTGGLYEQYF.

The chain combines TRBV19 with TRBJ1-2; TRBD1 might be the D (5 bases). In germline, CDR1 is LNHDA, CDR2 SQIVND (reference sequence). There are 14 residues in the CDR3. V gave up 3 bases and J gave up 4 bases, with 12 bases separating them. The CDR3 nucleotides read TGTGCCAGTAGTATGGGGACCGGGATCTATGGCTACACCTTC. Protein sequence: CASSMGTGIYGYTF. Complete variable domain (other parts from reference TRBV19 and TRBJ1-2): DGGITQSPKYLFRKEGQNVTLSCEQNLNHDAMYWYRQDPGQGLRLIYYSQIVNDFQKGDIAEGYSVSREKKESFPLTVTSAQKNPTAFYLCASSMGTGIYGYTFGSGTRLTVV.

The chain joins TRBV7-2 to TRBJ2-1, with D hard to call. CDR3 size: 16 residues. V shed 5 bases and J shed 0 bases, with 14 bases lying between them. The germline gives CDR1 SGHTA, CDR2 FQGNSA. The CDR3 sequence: CASSPLVADSYNEQFF. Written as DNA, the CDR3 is TGTGCCAGCAGCCCCCTCGTCGCCGACTCCTACAATGAGCAGTTCTTC.

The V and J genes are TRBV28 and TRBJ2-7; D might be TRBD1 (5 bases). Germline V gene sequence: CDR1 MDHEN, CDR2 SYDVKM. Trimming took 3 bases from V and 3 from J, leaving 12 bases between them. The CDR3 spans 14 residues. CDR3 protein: CASSLIGVRYEQYF. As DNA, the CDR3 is TGTGCCAGCAGTTTGATAGGGGTGCGCTACGAGCAGTACTTC.

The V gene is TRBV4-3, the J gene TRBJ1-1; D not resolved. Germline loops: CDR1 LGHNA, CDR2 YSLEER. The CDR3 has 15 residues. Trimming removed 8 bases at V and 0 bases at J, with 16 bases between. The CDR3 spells CASGEGRGMNTEAFF. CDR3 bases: TGCGCCAGCGGGGAGGGCCGGGGAATGAACACTGAAGCTTTCTTT.